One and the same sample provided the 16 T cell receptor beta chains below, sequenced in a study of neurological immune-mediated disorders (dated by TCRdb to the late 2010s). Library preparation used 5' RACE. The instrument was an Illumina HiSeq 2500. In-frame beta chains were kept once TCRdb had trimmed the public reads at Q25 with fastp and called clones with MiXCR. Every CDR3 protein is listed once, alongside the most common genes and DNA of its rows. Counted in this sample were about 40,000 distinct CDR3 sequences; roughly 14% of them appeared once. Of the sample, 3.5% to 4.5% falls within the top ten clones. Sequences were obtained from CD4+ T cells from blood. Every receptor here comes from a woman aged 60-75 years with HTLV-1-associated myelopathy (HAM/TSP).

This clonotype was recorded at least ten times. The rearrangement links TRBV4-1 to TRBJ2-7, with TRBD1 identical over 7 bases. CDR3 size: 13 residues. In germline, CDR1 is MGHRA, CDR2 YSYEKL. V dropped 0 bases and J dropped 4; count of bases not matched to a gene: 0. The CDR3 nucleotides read TGCGCCAGCAGCCAAGAGACAGGGTACGAGCAGTACTTC. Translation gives CASSQETGYEQYF.

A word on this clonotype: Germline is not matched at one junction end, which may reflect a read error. CDR3 in amino acids: CVSSPWGSSYEQYF. CDR3 nucleotides: TGCGTCAGCAGCCCCTGGGGCAGCTCATACGAGCAGTACTTC. The V and J genes are TRBV4-1 and TRBJ2-7, with TRBD1 as a possible D gene (5 bases). The CDR3 is 14 residues long. CDR1 and CDR2 from the germline V gene are MGHRA and YSYEKL.

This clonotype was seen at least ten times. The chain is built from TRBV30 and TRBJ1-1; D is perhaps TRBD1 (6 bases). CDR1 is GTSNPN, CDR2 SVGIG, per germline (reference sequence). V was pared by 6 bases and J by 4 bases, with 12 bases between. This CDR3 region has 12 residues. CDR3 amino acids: CACSGASTEAFF. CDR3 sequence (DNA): TGTGCCTGTTCGGGGGCGAGCACTGAAGCTTTCTTT.

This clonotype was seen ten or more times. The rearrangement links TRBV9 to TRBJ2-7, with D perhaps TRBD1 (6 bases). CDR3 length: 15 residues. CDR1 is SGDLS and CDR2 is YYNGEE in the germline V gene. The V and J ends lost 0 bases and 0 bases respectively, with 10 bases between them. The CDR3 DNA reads TGTGCCAGCAGCGTAGATGGGACACCCTCCTACGAGCAGTACTTC. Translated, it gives CASSVDGTPSYEQYF.

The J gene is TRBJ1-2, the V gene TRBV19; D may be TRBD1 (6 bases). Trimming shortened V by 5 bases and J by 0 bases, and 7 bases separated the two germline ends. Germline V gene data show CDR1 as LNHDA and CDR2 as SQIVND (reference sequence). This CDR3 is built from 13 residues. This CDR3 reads CASSRTANYGYTF. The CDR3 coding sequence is TGTGCCAGTAGTCGGACAGCTAACTATGGCTACACCTTC.

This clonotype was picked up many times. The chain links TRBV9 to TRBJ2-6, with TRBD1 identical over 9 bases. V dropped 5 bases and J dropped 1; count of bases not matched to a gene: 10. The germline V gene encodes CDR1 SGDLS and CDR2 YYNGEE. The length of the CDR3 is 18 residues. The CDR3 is CASSSTGGLESGANVLTF. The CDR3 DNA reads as TGTGCCAGCAGTTCCACAGGGGGCTTAGAGTCTGGGGCCAACGTCCTGACTTTC.

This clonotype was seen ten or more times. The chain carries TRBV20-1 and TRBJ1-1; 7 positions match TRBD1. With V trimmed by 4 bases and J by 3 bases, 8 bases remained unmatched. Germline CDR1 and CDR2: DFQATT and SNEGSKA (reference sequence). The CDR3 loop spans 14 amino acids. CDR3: CSAIQGLGDTEAFF. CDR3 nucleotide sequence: TGCAGTGCTATACAGGGGCTCGGGGACACTGAAGCTTTCTTT.

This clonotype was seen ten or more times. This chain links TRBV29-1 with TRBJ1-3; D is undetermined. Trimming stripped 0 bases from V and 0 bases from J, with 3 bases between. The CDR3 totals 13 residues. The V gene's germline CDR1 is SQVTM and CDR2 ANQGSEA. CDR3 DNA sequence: TGCAGCGTTGAAGAAGTCTCTGGAAACACCATATATTTT. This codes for CSVEEVSGNTIYF.

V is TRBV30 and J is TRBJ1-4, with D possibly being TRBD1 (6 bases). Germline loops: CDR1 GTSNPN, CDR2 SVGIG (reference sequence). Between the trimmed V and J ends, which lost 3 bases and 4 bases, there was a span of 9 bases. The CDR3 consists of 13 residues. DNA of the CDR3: TGTGCCTGGAGCCCCAGGGGTAATGAAAAACTGTTTTTT. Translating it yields CAWSPRGNEKLFF.

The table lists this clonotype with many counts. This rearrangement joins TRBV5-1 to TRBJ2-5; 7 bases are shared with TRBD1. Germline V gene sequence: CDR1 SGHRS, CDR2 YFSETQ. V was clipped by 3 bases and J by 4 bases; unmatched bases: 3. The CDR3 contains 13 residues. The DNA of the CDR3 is TGCGCCAGCAGCTCTCGACAGGGAGAGACCCAGTACTTC. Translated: CASSSRQGETQYF. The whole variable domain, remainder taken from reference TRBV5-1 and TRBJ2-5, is KAGVTQTPRYLIKTRGQQVTLSCSPISGHRSVSWYQQTPGQGLQFLFEYFSETQRNKGNFPGRFSGRQFSNSRSEMNVSTLELGDSALYLCASSSRQGETQYFGPGTRLLVL.

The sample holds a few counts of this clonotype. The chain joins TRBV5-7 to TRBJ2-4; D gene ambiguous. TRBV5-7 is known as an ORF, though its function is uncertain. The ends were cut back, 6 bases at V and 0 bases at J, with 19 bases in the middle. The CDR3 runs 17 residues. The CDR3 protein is CASTGSYSSLAKNIQYF. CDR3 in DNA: TGTGCCAGCACCGGGTCGTACAGTAGCCTAGCCAAAAACATTCAGTACTTC.

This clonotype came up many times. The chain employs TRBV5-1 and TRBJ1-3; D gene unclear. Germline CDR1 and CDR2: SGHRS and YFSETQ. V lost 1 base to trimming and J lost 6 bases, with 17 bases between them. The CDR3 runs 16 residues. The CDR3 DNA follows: TGCGCCAGCAGCTTGAGTGGAGGCGGTACAATAAACACCATATATTTT. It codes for CASSLSGGGTINTIYF.

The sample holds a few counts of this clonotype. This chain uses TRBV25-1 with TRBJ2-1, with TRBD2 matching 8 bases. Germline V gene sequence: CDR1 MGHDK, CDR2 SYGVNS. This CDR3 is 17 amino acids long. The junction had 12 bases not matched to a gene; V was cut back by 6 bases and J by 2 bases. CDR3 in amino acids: CASRRTSGGHTYNEQFF. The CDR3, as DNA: TGTGCCAGCAGGCGTACTAGCGGCGGACACACCTACAATGAGCAGTTCTTC.

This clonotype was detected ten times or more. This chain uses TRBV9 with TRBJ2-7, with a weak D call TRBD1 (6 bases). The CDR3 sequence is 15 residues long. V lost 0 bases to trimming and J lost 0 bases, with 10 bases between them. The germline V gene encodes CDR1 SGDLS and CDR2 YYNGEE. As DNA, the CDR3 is TGTGCCAGCAGCGTAGAACAGGGAAGCTCCTACGAGCAGTACTTC. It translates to CASSVEQGSSYEQYF.

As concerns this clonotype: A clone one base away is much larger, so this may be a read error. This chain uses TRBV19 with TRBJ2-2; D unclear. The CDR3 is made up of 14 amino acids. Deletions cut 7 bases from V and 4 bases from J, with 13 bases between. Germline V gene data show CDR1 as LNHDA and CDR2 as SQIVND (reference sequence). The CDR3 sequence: CASTQRSGTGELFF. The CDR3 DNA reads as TGTGCCAGTACCCAAAGGAGTGGCACCGGGGAGCTGTTTTTT.

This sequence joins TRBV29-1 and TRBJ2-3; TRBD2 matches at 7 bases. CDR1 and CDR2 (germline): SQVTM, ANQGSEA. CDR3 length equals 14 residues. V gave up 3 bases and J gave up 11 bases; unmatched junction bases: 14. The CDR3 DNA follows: TGCAGCGTTGATGCCGGGACTAACTACAATGAGCAGTATTTT. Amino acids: CSVDAGTNYNEQYF.